The 16 T cell receptor beta chains in this list originate from one sample, sequenced in a study of CD8 T cells in ankylosing spondylitis. MiXCR, applied by TCRdb to the 5' RACE reads, yields one record per CDR3 protein. The sample contains around 300,000 distinct CDR3 sequences, approximately 15% of which appear only once. Sequencing was performed on blood, either unsorted or a sorted T cell fraction (not recorded which). The receptors derive from a male donor with ankylosing spondylitis or in good health (not recorded which).

This clonotype was observed a handful of times. The V gene is TRBV9, the J gene TRBJ2-1; D might be TRBD1 or TRBD2, each matching 5 bases. V dropped 6 bases and J dropped 8 bases, with 18 bases sitting between them. CDR1 and CDR2 (germline): SGDLS, YYNGEE. This CDR3 has 14 amino acids. CDR3 sequence reads: CASTSGTKIHEQFF. In nucleotides, the CDR3 is TGTGCCAGCACCTCCGGGACGAAGATTCATGAGCAGTTCTTC.

This clonotype was detected a few times. The chain is built from TRBV6-1 and TRBJ2-7; perhaps TRBD2 as D (6 bases). This CDR3 comprises 16 residues. Trimming took off 2 bases at V and 0 bases at J, with 14 bases between the two ends. CDR1 is MNHNS and CDR2 is SASEGT in the germline V gene. The CDR3, as DNA: TGTGCCAGCAGTGAAAAAGGGGACTGGAGCTCCTACGAGCAGTACTTC. The encoded protein is CASSEKGDWSSYEQYF.

This clonotype turned up a few times. The CDR3 DNA sequence: TGTGCCAGCAGTCCCCCTAGGCCATCTTCCTACGAGCAGTACTTC. It codes for CASSPPRPSSYEQYF. The rearrangement links TRBV25-1 to TRBJ2-7; D gene ambiguous. Germline V gene lookup returns CDR1 MGHDK and CDR2 SYGVNS. V was trimmed by 5 bases and J by 1 base, leaving 15 bases between them. This CDR3 has 15 amino acids.

This clonotype was observed a handful of times. V and J are TRBV5-1 and TRBJ1-2, with TRBD1 matching 8 bases. J was trimmed by 7 bases and V by 4 bases; bases with no gene match: 9. Germline V gene lookup returns CDR1 SGHRS and CDR2 YFSETQ. CDR3 size: 14 residues. The CDR3 loop reads CASSEGQEVSGYTF. The CDR3 DNA reads TGCGCCAGCAGCGAGGGACAGGAAGTAAGTGGCTACACCTTC.

The rearrangement uses TRBV12-5 and TRBJ2-3; D unclear. There are 13 residues in the CDR3. The V gene lost 10 bases and the J gene lost 4 bases, with 15 bases spanning the gap. The germline V gene has CDR1 LGHNT and CDR2 FRNRAP. The CDR3 reads CATGGSWPDTQYF. CDR3 DNA sequence: TGTGCTACCGGTGGTAGTTGGCCAGATACGCAGTATTTT.

This clonotype showed up just a few times. This chain joins TRBV5-1 and TRBJ1-5; D ambiguous. V was shortened by 3 bases and J by 2 bases, with 12 bases between the two germline ends. CDR3 length: 15 amino acids. Germline CDR1 SGHRS, CDR2 YFSETQ. The CDR3 spells CASSSDGQRNQPQHF. CDR3 DNA sequence: TGCGCCAGCAGCTCGGATGGGCAGCGCAATCAGCCCCAGCATTTT. Using reference TRBV5-1 and TRBJ1-5 for the parts outside the CDR3, the full variable domain is KAGVTQTPRYLIKTRGQQVTLSCSPISGHRSVSWYQQTPGQGLQFLFEYFSETQRNKGNFPGRFSGRQFSNSRSEMNVSTLELGDSALYLCASSSDGQRNQPQHFGDGTRLSIL.

V and J are TRBV5-1 and TRBJ2-7; 9 bases are shared with TRBD2. The CDR3 spans 15 residues. J lost 2 bases, V lost 0 bases, and 3 bases had no gene match. The germline V gene has CDR1 SGHRS and CDR2 YFSETQ. CDR3 DNA sequence: TGCGCCAGCAGCTTGGGAGCGGGAGGTACCTACGAGCAGTACTTC. Protein sequence: CASSLGAGGTYEQYF.

The J gene is TRBJ1-5, the V gene TRBV5-1, with unresolved D. From germline, CDR1 is SGHRS and CDR2 YFSETQ. V lost 1 base and J lost 5, with 7 bases in between. This CDR3 is built from 13 residues. Here the CDR3 DNA reads TGCGCCAGCAGCTTGCGGTCCGATCAGCCCCAGCATTTT. Residues: CASSLRSDQPQHF.

In this sample, this clonotype turned up a few times. This sequence joins TRBV6-1 and TRBJ2-2; D is ambiguous. CDR3 size: 11 residues. Germline CDR1 and CDR2: MNHNS and SASEGT. Between the trimmed V and J ends, which lost 6 bases and 7 bases, there was a span of 6 bases. The CDR3 nucleotides are TGTGCCAGCAGGGGGAACGGGGAGCTGTTTTTT. Translating gives CASRGNGELFF.

This clonotype has just a few counts. The chain joins TRBV12-3 or TRBV12-4 to TRBJ2-7; 8 bases map to TRBD1. V lost 7 bases and J lost 0; bases outside the gene matches: 11. CDR3 length: 16 residues. The CDR3 region has the DNA TGTGCCAGCACCCTGTCCGGGACAGGTCACTCCTACGAGCAGTACTTC. Translating it yields CASTLSGTGHSYEQYF.

The CDR3 region is CSARTRGYEQYF. DNA of the CDR3: TGCAGTGCTCGGACTAGGGGCTACGAGCAGTACTTC. The rearrangement joins TRBV20-1 to TRBJ2-7; 7 bases are shared with TRBD2. There are 12 residues in the CDR3. V lost 5 bases to trimming and J lost 3 bases; unmatched junction nucleotides: 4. The germline V gene encodes CDR1 DFQATT and CDR2 SNEGSKA (reference sequence).

This clonotype was found a few times. The J gene is TRBJ2-1, the V gene TRBV7-6, with D uncertain. Germline values: CDR1 SGHVS, CDR2 FNYEAQ. Trimming took 0 bases from V and 1 from J, leaving 7 bases between them. The CDR3 is 15 amino acids. The chain's CDR3 is CASSLASSSYNEQFF. The DNA for the CDR3 is TGTGCCAGCAGCTTAGCCTCTTCATCCTACAATGAGCAGTTCTTC.

There are many counts of this clonotype. The J gene is TRBJ1-6, the V gene TRBV18, with TRBD1 as a possible D gene (6 bases). Trimming removed 5 bases from V and 7 bases from J, with 12 bases in between. Germline lookup yields CDR1 KGHSH and CDR2 LQKENI. This CDR3 spans 14 amino acids. The CDR3 spells CASSATGWNSPLHF. CDR3 DNA sequence: TGTGCCAGCTCAGCCACAGGGTGGAATTCACCCCTCCACTTT.

This clonotype appeared a few times. The chain combines TRBV12-3 or TRBV12-4 with TRBJ1-2; 9 nucleotides align to TRBD1. There are 15 residues in the CDR3. Trimming at V came to 6 bases and at J to 7 bases, leaving 12 bases not matched to a gene. The CDR3 sequence is CASSPEGQGIGGYTF. In nucleotides, the CDR3 is TGTGCCAGCAGCCCCGAGGGACAGGGAATTGGTGGCTACACCTTC.

This clonotype was recorded a few times. One end of the junction does not line up with germline, which may come from a read error. The CDR3 protein is CATSAASTDTQYF. CDR3 bases: TGTGCCACTAGTGCTGCTAGCACAGATACGCAGTATTTT. V gene TRBV24-1 combines with J gene TRBJ2-3; D remains unclear. Looked up from germline, CDR1 is KGHDR and CDR2 is SFDVKD. The CDR3 runs 13 residues.

The rearrangement uses TRBV3-1 and TRBJ2-3; D uncertain. The germline gives CDR1 LGHDT, CDR2 YNNKEL (reference sequence). The CDR3 runs 15 residues. V lost 3 bases to trimming and J lost 0 bases, with 10 bases between them. The CDR3 nucleotides read TGTGCCAGCAGCCAGACAATAGATAGCACAGATACGCAGTATTTT. Translation gives CASSQTIDSTDTQYF.